The present T cell receptor beta chain was sequenced within a study of patients and donors after allogeneic stem cell transplantation. Ten or more counts support this clonotype. From the RT-PCR reads, TCRdb called clonotypes with MiXCR, one entry per CDR3 protein. The sample records a few hundred thousand distinct CDR3 sequences, about 37% being singletons. Per the germline V gene, CDR1 is SQVTM and CDR2 is ANQGSEA. Trimming pared 0 bases from V and 0 bases from J, leaving 14 bases between. The CDR3 has 16 residues. Source material: blood, either unsorted or a sorted T cell fraction (not recorded which). The sequence came from a human donor who was either an allogeneic HSCT recipient or a stem cell or donor lymphocyte infusion donor (not recorded which). It is not recorded whose cells these are; they may come from a transplant donor. V usage is TRBV29-1 and J usage is TRBJ1-1, with D possibly matching TRBD1 (6 bases). CDR3 in DNA: TGCAGCGTTGAAGAGGGGGCAGGGGTAATGAACACTGAAGCTTTCTTT. This encodes CSVEEGAGVMNTEAFF.